Each of the 25 T cell receptor beta chains below was sequenced from the same sample in a study of response to subunit inactivated influenza vaccine. TCRdb analysed the RT-PCR reads with MiXCR anew, one entry per CDR3 protein. The sample lists about 310,000 distinct CDR3 sequences, roughly 20% occurring once. Sequences were derived from PBMCs from blood, sampled approximately 20 months after vaccination. These receptor sequences come from a man between 50 and 75 years old who received an inactivated influenza vaccine.

The chain uses TRBV19 and TRBJ2-7; 9 bases align to TRBD1. With 2 bases clipped from V and 4 bases from J, the junction kept 6 bases outside the gene matches. CDR3 length equals 15 residues. Per germline, CDR1 LNHDA and CDR2 SQIVND (reference sequence). The CDR3 coding sequence is TGTGCCAGTAGTATAAGGACAGGGGATATTTACGAGCAGTACTTC. Protein: CASSIRTGDIYEQYF.

The chain recombines TRBV6-5 with TRBJ2-6; 9 nucleotides agree with TRBD1. The germline V gene encodes CDR1 MNHEY and CDR2 SVGAGI. The CDR3 is 17 amino acids. J gave up 0 bases and V 4 bases, and 4 bases lay outside the gene matches. The CDR3 loop is CASSSGTGNSGANVLTF. The CDR3 DNA sequence: TGTGCCAGCAGTTCCGGGACAGGGAACTCTGGGGCCAACGTCCTGACTTTC.

The V and J genes are TRBV4-1 and TRBJ2-2; 11 nucleotides line up with TRBD2. Per the germline V gene, CDR1 is MGHRA and CDR2 is YSYEKL. The CDR3 loop spans 17 amino acids. V lost 4 bases to trimming and J lost 10 bases; unmatched junction nucleotides: 14. The CDR3 DNA sequence: TGCGCCAGCAGCCTACACATGACTAGCGGGGTTCAAGAGGAGCTGTTTTTT. Protein sequence: CASSLHMTSGVQEELFF.

In this sample, this clonotype turned up a few times. The J gene is TRBJ1-1, the V gene TRBV10-3; D uncertain. The V end was cut by 0 bases, the J end by 1 base, with 6 bases between. CDR3 size: 14 residues. The germline CDR1 and CDR2 sequences are ENHRY and SYGVKD. CDR3 nucleotide sequence: TGTGCCATCAGTGAGTCAGACCGGAACACTGAAGCTTTCTTT. Protein sequence: CAISESDRNTEAFF.

This clonotype has just a few counts. This chain connects TRBV12-3 or TRBV12-4 to TRBJ2-2, with 10 bases that match TRBD2. Unmatched junction bases numbered 13, after V lost 6 bases and J lost 6 bases. The CDR3 is 17 amino acids. CDR3 bases: TGTGCCAGCAGCGGCGTGGTAGCGGGAGGTTCGCCCGGGGAGCTGTTTTTT. Encoded protein: CASSGVVAGGSPGELFF.

The chain links TRBV6-5 to TRBJ1-2, with D possibly TRBD1 on 6 matching bases. CDR1 and CDR2 (germline): MNHEY, SVGAGI. The CDR3 runs 14 residues. Trimming removed 0 bases at V and 6 bases at J, with 11 bases between. CDR3 bases: TGTGCCAGCAGTTACTCGAGGCCAGGGGATGGCTACACCTTC. It codes for CASSYSRPGDGYTF.

The sample holds a few counts of this clonotype. The rearrangement joins TRBV12-3 or TRBV12-4 to TRBJ1-2, with 8 nucleotides matching TRBD1. V lost 4 bases to trimming and J lost 1 base; unmatched junction nucleotides: 8. This CDR3 has 16 residues. The CDR3 nucleotides are TGTGCCAGCAGTTCGGAGATGACAGGGGTTAACTATGGCTACACCTTC. It yields the protein CASSSEMTGVNYGYTF.

This clonotype was observed at least ten times. V gene TRBV18 combines with J gene TRBJ1-2, with D possibly being TRBD1 (5 bases). The V gene's germline CDR1 is KGHSH and CDR2 LQKENI. Trimming stripped 5 bases from V and 4 bases from J, with 17 bases between. The CDR3 length is 15 residues. This CDR3 reads CASSAGTVHSYGYTF. The DNA for the CDR3 is TGTGCCAGCTCAGCCGGGACGGTTCACTCCTATGGCTACACCTTC.

This chain connects TRBV24-1 to TRBJ2-1; D is uncertain. Between the trimmed V and J ends, which lost 1 base and 3 bases, there was a span of 9 bases. Germline lookup yields CDR1 KGHDR and CDR2 SFDVKD. The CDR3 loop spans 15 amino acids. CDR3: CATSDLGGNYNEQFF. The DNA of the CDR3 is TGTGCCACCAGTGATTTAGGCGGCAACTACAATGAGCAGTTCTTC.

This clonotype has more than one count but fewer than ten. The chain uses TRBV7-2 and TRBJ2-2, with no clear D. The ends were cut back, 5 bases at V and 9 bases at J, with 7 bases in the middle. There are 11 residues in the CDR3. Per germline, CDR1 SGHTA and CDR2 FQGNSA. The CDR3 is CASSPSRELFF. The CDR3 DNA reads as TGTGCCAGCAGCCCCTCCAGGGAGCTGTTTTTT.

A few counts support this clonotype. This chain connects TRBV20-1 to TRBJ1-5, with TRBD1 as a possible D gene (5 bases). The CDR3 extends over 14 amino acids. Between the trimmed V and J ends, which lost 4 bases and 7 bases, there was a span of 17 bases. CDR1 is DFQATT, CDR2 SNEGSKA, per germline (reference sequence). The CDR3: CSATDGPWGQPQHF. CDR3 coding DNA: TGCAGTGCTACAGACGGGCCCTGGGGGCAGCCCCAGCATTTT.

This clonotype was recorded a few times. This chain joins TRBV14 and TRBJ2-3, with D tentatively TRBD2 (5 bases). The germline V gene has CDR1 SGHDN and CDR2 FVKESK. V lost 1 base to trimming and J lost 9 bases, with 14 bases between them. The CDR3 runs to 14 residues. The CDR3 region has the DNA TGTGCCAGCAGCCAAGTTGTGGGAGTATGGACGCAGTATTTT. This translates into CASSQVVGVWTQYF.

This clonotype has at least ten counts. The CDR3 region has the DNA TGTGCCATCAGTGAGTCGATGGGGCGTCAACCCCTCCACTTT. Amino acid sequence: CAISESMGRQPLHF. The chain joins TRBV10-3 to TRBJ1-6; D might be TRBD1 (5 bases). The CDR3 is 14 residues long. V lost 0 bases and J 12 bases, leaving 12 bases between the germline ends. Germline CDR1 reads ENHRY; CDR2 reads SYGVKD.

The chain has TRBV5-1 and TRBJ1-5; TRBD1 matches 8 bases. The junction had 6 bases not matched to a gene; V was cut back by 1 base and J by 6 bases. CDR3 length equals 15 residues. Germline values: CDR1 SGHRS, CDR2 YFSETQ. The CDR3: CASSLTGGIGQPQHF. The CDR3 DNA reads as TGCGCCAGCAGCTTGACAGGGGGTATCGGTCAGCCCCAGCATTTT.

This rearrangement joins TRBV6-2 or TRBV6-3 to TRBJ1-3; D not resolved. The V gene lost 6 bases and the J gene lost 4 bases, with 16 bases spanning the gap. CDR1 and CDR2 from the germline V gene are MNHEY and SVGEGT. The length of the CDR3 is 15 residues. CDR3 residues: CASRDPPGTGNTIYF. Here the CDR3 DNA reads TGTGCCAGCAGGGACCCGCCGGGCACGGGAAACACCATATATTTT.

The chain employs TRBV5-1 and TRBJ2-5; tentative D call: TRBD1 (5 bases). This CDR3 is built from 15 residues. Germline CDR1 SGHRS, CDR2 YFSETQ. The V end was cut by 1 base, the J end by 5 bases, with 15 bases between. The CDR3 loop is CASSLMAGKDETQYF. Here the CDR3 DNA reads TGCGCCAGCAGCTTGATGGCAGGGAAGGACGAGACCCAGTACTTC.

This clonotype was seen ten or more times. The rearrangement links TRBV20-1 to TRBJ1-5; a weak D match, TRBD1 (5 bases). The length of the CDR3 is 14 residues. Germline V lookup: CDR1 DFQATT, CDR2 SNEGSKA (reference sequence). V was clipped by 6 bases and J by 3 bases, with 15 bases between them. CDR3 loop: CSAKRDSDNQPQHF. The CDR3 coding sequence is TGCAGTGCCAAGCGCGACAGTGACAATCAGCCCCAGCATTTT.

The chain employs TRBV4-2 and TRBJ2-3; weak D call: TRBD1 (5 bases). CDR1 is LGHNA, CDR2 YNFKEQ, per germline. V was trimmed by 0 bases and J by 0 bases, leaving 10 bases between them. CDR3 length: 16 amino acids. The CDR3 is CASSQDGAGSTDTQYF. The CDR3 nucleotides read TGTGCCAGCAGCCAAGATGGGGCAGGGAGCACAGATACGCAGTATTTT.

The CDR3 here is CSAMQGATNQPQHF. The CDR3 nucleotides read TGCAGTGCTATGCAGGGTGCAACCAATCAGCCCCAGCATTTT. The chain links TRBV20-1 to TRBJ1-5, with D maybe TRBD1 (5 bases). The CDR3 runs to 14 residues. From germline, CDR1 is DFQATT and CDR2 SNEGSKA (reference sequence). The V end lost 4 bases, the J end lost 3 bases, and 13 bases lay between the germline ends.

The table lists this clonotype with many counts. The rearrangement uses TRBV14 and TRBJ1-2; D is unclear. V was cut by 0 bases and J by 0 bases, with 14 bases left in between. The CDR3 extends over 17 amino acids. The germline gives CDR1 SGHDN, CDR2 FVKESK. The CDR3 DNA reads as TGTGCCAGCAGCCAAGATCCGTTTACTTTAGCTAACTATGGCTACACCTTC. Its translation is CASSQDPFTLANYGYTF. Combining the CDR3 with reference TRBV14 and TRBJ1-2 gives the whole variable domain EAGVTQFPSHSVIEKGQTVTLRCDPISGHDNLYWYRRVMGKEIKFLLHFVKESKQDESGMPNNRFLAERTGGTYSTLKVQPAELEDSGVYFCASSQDPFTLANYGYTFGSGTRLTVV.

The V call is TRBV7-2, the J call TRBJ2-2, with D uncertain. The CDR3 contains 13 residues. From germline, CDR1 is SGHTA and CDR2 FQGNSA. Trimming stripped 5 bases from V and 6 bases from J, with 10 bases between. The CDR3, as DNA: TGTGCCAGCAGCCACTCGTGGTCCGGGGAGCTGTTTTTT. This translates into CASSHSWSGELFF. Filled out from reference TRBV7-2 and TRBJ2-2, the complete variable domain reads GAGVSQSPSNKVTEKGKDVELRCDPISGHTALYWYRQSLGQGLEFLIYFQGNSAPDKSGLPSDRFSAERTGGSVSTLTIQRTQQEDSAVYLCASSHSWSGELFFGEGSRLTVL.

The table lists this clonotype with a few counts. The chain employs TRBV20-1 and TRBJ1-2; 11 bases line up with TRBD1. This CDR3 has 14 amino acids. Per the germline V gene, CDR1 is DFQATT and CDR2 is SNEGSKA (reference sequence). Trimming removed 4 bases from V and 5 bases from J; junction bases left unmatched: 6. The DNA for the CDR3 is TGCAGTGCTATACGGACAGGGGGCCGTTATGGCTACACCTTC. Its protein product is CSAIRTGGRYGYTF.

For this clonotype: A much larger clone is a single base away; this may be a read error. Since no conserved phenylalanine or tryptophan closes the CDR3, a read error is the likely cause. The chain employs TRBV5-6 and TRBJ1-3; a possible D gene is TRBD1 (6 bases). V shed 1 base and J shed 0 bases, with 14 bases lying between them. The CDR3 is 17 residues long. Germline assignment: CDR1 SGHDT and CDR2 YYEEEE. CDR3 DNA sequence: TGTGCCAGCAGCTTGTTCCGGGGGCCAGACTCTGGAAACACCATATATTTA. Protein product: CASSLFRGPDSGNTIYL.

This clonotype was found a few times. The chain employs TRBV12-3 or TRBV12-4 and TRBJ1-2; D gene ambiguous. Trimming removed 4 bases at V and 4 bases at J, with 10 bases between. This CDR3 comprises 13 residues. CDR3 DNA: TGTGCCAGCAGTTCCCTGAGGGTCTATGGCTACACCTTC. Translation gives CASSSLRVYGYTF.

DNA for the CDR3: TGTGCCATCAGTGACCACTATACGGGACCCTACAATGAGCAGTTCTTC. Amino acids: CAISDHYTGPYNEQFF. J is TRBJ2-1 and V is TRBV10-3; the D call may be TRBD1 or TRBD2 (5 bases each). Looked up from germline, CDR1 is ENHRY and CDR2 is SYGVKD. This CDR3 spans 16 amino acids. V dropped 3 bases and J dropped 2 bases, with 14 bases sitting between them.